Listed below are T cell receptor beta chains from one sample, sequenced in a study of T cells in Graves' hyperthyroidism and ophthalmopathy. TCRdb independently ran MiXCR on the multiplex PCR reads; one entry per CDR3 protein. The sample records some 600,000 distinct CDR3 sequences, around 45% being singletons. The specimen sequenced was peripheral blood or thyroid tissue (not recorded which). These receptors originate from a woman between 18 and 29 years old with Graves' hyperthyroidism. Both conserved end residues are part of each CDR3. Each record gives: CDR3 protein, CDR3 DNA, D gene, V gene, J gene, clone size. D genes are given only for firm matches. Rows may omit the clone size; those that give it use once, few, many or a size class.

CDR3aa: CASSHSDRGYGYTF; CDR3nt: TGTGCCAGCAGCCATTCCGACAGGGGGTACGGCTACACCTTC; d_gene: TRBD1; v_gene: TRBV7-3; j_gene: TRBJ1-2; abundance: once
CDR3aa: CASTSDRTNEQYF; CDR3nt: TGTGCCAGCACCAGCGACAGAACCAACGAGCAGTACTTC; d_gene: NA; v_gene: TRBV6-5; j_gene: TRBJ2-7; abundance: many
CDR3aa: CASSLTVTNEKLFF; CDR3nt: TGCGCCAGCAGCTTGACGGTAACTAATGAAAAACTGTTTTTT; d_gene: NA; v_gene: TRBV5-1; j_gene: TRBJ1-4; abundance: few
CDR3aa: CASTDYGGGEQYF; CDR3nt: TGTGCCAGTACCGACTATGGCGGAGGCGAGCAGTACTTC; d_gene: NA; v_gene: TRBV19; j_gene: TRBJ2-7; abundance: few
CDR3aa: CASQTSGTLRGEQYF; CDR3nt: TGTGCCAGCCAGACTAGCGGGACGCTAAGGGGCGAGCAGTACTTC; d_gene: TRBD2; v_gene: TRBV2; j_gene: TRBJ2-7; abundance: NA
CDR3aa: CASSQARRRYQETQYF; CDR3nt: TGTGCCAGCAGCCAAGCCCGGAGACGGTACCAAGAGACCCAGTACTTC; d_gene: NA; v_gene: TRBV7-8; j_gene: TRBJ2-5; abundance: many
CDR3aa: CSAAPGQGDQTF; CDR3nt: TGCAGCGCCGCGCCCGGACAGGGGGATCAGACGTTT; d_gene: TRBD1; v_gene: TRBV29-1; j_gene: TRBJ1-4; abundance: NA
CDR3aa: CSAHQGPSNQPQHF; CDR3nt: TGCAGTGCGCATCAGGGACCTAGCAATCAGCCCCAGCATTTT; d_gene: NA; v_gene: TRBV20-1; j_gene: TRBJ1-5; abundance: few
CDR3aa: CAIRDRKYEQYF; CDR3nt: TGTGCCATCCGGGACAGAAAGTACGAGCAGTACTTC; d_gene: TRBD1; v_gene: TRBV10-3; j_gene: TRBJ2-7; abundance: NA
CDR3aa: CASRPEAHYEQYF; CDR3nt: TGCGCCAGCAGACCGGAAGCGCATTACGAGCAGTACTTC; d_gene: NA; v_gene: TRBV5-1; j_gene: TRBJ2-7; abundance: few
CDR3aa: CATAGDQETQYF; CDR3nt: TGTGCCACCGCGGGGGATCAAGAGACCCAGTACTTC; d_gene: TRBD2; v_gene: TRBV7-9; j_gene: TRBJ2-5; abundance: many
CDR3aa: CSVSRLGQETQYF; CDR3nt: TGCAGCGTTTCCCGCTTGGGCCAAGAGACCCAGTACTTC; d_gene: NA; v_gene: TRBV29-1; j_gene: TRBJ2-5; abundance: NA
CDR3aa: CASSDSQGSNQPQHF; CDR3nt: TGTGCCAGCAGTGATTCCCAGGGAAGCAATCAGCCCCAGCATTTT; d_gene: NA; v_gene: TRBV25-1; j_gene: TRBJ1-5; abundance: many
CDR3aa: CASTFGEGSYGYTF; CDR3nt: TGTGCCAGTACCTTCGGGGAGGGGAGCTATGGCTACACCTTC; d_gene: NA; v_gene: TRBV19; j_gene: TRBJ1-2; abundance: many
CDR3aa: CSVAGTSGTAMRDLFF; CDR3nt: TGCAGCGTCGCGGGGACTAGCGGGACTGCAATGAGAGACCTGTTTTTT; d_gene: NA; v_gene: TRBV29-1; j_gene: TRBJ1-4; abundance: NA
CDR3aa: CASSIMVREDMNTEAFF; CDR3nt: TGTGCCAGTAGTATAATGGTCAGGGAGGATATGAACACTGAAGCTTTCTTT; d_gene: NA; v_gene: TRBV19; j_gene: TRBJ1-1; abundance: NA
CDR3aa: CASSTLAGGNQETQYF; CDR3nt: TGTGCCAGCAGTACCCTAGCGGGGGGCAACCAAGAGACCCAGTACTTC; d_gene: TRBD2; v_gene: TRBV25-1; j_gene: TRBJ2-5; abundance: NA
CDR3aa: CASSQRGAYEQYF; CDR3nt: TGTGCCAGCAGCCAGAGAGGGGCTTACGAGCAGTACTTC; d_gene: NA; v_gene: TRBV7-2; j_gene: TRBJ2-7; abundance: NA
CDR3aa: CASSLRSFGNSPLHF; CDR3nt: TGTGCCAGCAGTTTGCGGTCCTTCGGGAATTCACCCCTCCACTTT; d_gene: NA; v_gene: TRBV10-3; j_gene: TRBJ1-6; abundance: NA
CDR3aa: CASTSGDRGYEQYF; CDR3nt: TGTGCCAGCACTTCCGGGGACAGGGGCTACGAGCAGTACTTC; d_gene: TRBD1; v_gene: TRBV6-5; j_gene: TRBJ2-7; abundance: NA